This T cell receptor beta chain comes out of a study of T cells in Graves' hyperthyroidism and ophthalmopathy. V lost 8 bases and J 4 bases, leaving 14 bases between the germline ends. From germline, CDR1 is LNHDA and CDR2 SQIVND (reference sequence). This CDR3 spans 13 amino acids. Notes on the study in general: The model forecast ophthalmopathy, anticipating it by a median approximately 6 months before onset.

Amplified regions were TCR beta CDR3 sequences from RNA transcripts. The HTBI primer set was used in a first-round RT-PCR of the TCR CDR3. TCRdb reprocessed the multiplex PCR reads with MiXCR, giving one entry per CDR3 protein. There are fewer than 350,000 distinct CDR3 sequences in the sample; 15% to 20% occur only once, and roughly a sixth lies in the top ten. This clonotype was seen ten or more times. Its target is unknown. This chain links TRBV19 with TRBJ1-1, with a tentative D call TRBD1 (6 bases). The clonotype comes from a woman aged 40 to 55 with Graves' ophthalmopathy. The sample consisted of blood. The CDR3 bases are TGTGCCAGTGGGCAGGGGATGAGCACTGAAGCTTTCTTT. Translated, it gives CASGQGMSTEAFF. Variable domain in full (rest from reference TRBV19 and TRBJ1-1): DGGITQSPKYLFRKEGQNVTLSCEQNLNHDAMYWYRQDPGQGLRLIYYSQIVNDFQKGDIAEGYSVSREKKESFPLTVTSAQKNPTAFYLCASGQGMSTEAFFGQGTRLTVV.